This T cell receptor (beta chain) was retrieved from a study of blood T cell repertoires in COVID-19. Looking at the study overall: The cDNA or gDNA used as material had been derived from T cells, B-cell-depleted T cells, or PBMCs.

In the original analysis: Reference gene primer amplification gave estimated nucleated cell counts. Assay used: immunoSEQ multiplex PCR; TCRdb lists only in-frame clones, some missing. Clonal size and the V and J genes are those of that table, whereas D and trimming came from the DNA. The sample consists of around 280,000 clones, roughly nine tenths of them appearing once. Individuals aged about 18 to 95 years were recruited from some 26 US areas. With 4 bases removed from V and 14 bases from J, the gap between germline ends came to 15 bases. The CDR3 runs to 13 residues. Germline CDR1 MDHEN, CDR2 SYDVKM.

The chain has TRBV28 and TRBJ1-6; possibly TRBD1 for D (6 bases). The sequenced sample was PBMCs or T cells enriched from blood (not recorded which). This receptor was taken from a woman aged 40-49 years who had recovered from COVID-19. CDR3: CASSYTGQVALHF. CDR3 DNA: TGTGCCAGCAGTTACACAGGGCAGGTGGCCCTCCACTTT.